A selection of T cell receptor beta chains follows, all from one sample in a study of T-cell reconstitution after alpha-beta-depleted transplantation in children. In TCRdb, the PCR reads were re-called with MiXCR into one record per CDR3 protein. In the table there are about 600,000 distinct CDR3 sequences, about 10% of which are singletons. The sample here was PBMCs from the stem cell graft donor, taken from the stem cell graft. These receptors originate from a human donor who donated a stem cell graft to a child with acute myeloid leukemia. The CDR3 runs from the conserved cysteine through the conserved F or W. Each record gives: D gene, clone size, J gene, V gene, CDR3 DNA, CDR3 protein. D genes are given only for firm matches. The size of a clone is reported for some rows only, either as once, few or many, or as a class for expanded clones.

D: TRBD1
size: few
J: TRBJ1-1
V: TRBV12-3/TRBV12-4
DNA: TGTGCCAGCAGTTTCGGGACAGGGAGGGGCACTGAAGCTTTCTTT
CDR3: CASSFGTGRGTEAFF

D: -
size: few
J: TRBJ2-1
V: TRBV29-1
DNA: TGCAGCGTTGAAGACAGGGGGGCTGAGCAGTTCTTC
CDR3: CSVEDRGAEQFF

D: -
size: many
J: TRBJ2-3
V: TRBV20-1
DNA: TGCAGTGCTAGGGCAGGGTTCGGAGATACGCAGTATTTT
CDR3: CSARAGFGDTQYF

D: -
size: many
J: TRBJ2-5
V: TRBV6-5
DNA: TGTGCCAGCAGTTCCGGACGGTACCAAGAGACCCAGTACTTC
CDR3: CASSSGRYQETQYF

D: TRBD1
size: many
J: TRBJ2-2
V: TRBV5-1
DNA: TGCGCCAGCAGCCCGGGGACAGGGGATATGAGGGAGCTGTTTTTT
CDR3: CASSPGTGDMRELFF

D: -
size: few
J: TRBJ1-2
V: TRBV30
DNA: TGTGCCTGGAGCCCCAAAGGGGAAAGGGGCTACACCTTC
CDR3: CAWSPKGERGYTF

D: -
size: -
J: TRBJ2-7
V: TRBV3-1
DNA: TGTGCCAGCAGCTCGAAAGGGGCCGGAGGGGTCGAGCAGTACTTC
CDR3: CASSSKGAGGVEQYF

D: -
size: many
J: TRBJ2-7
V: TRBV9
DNA: TGTGCCAGCAGCGGAAGGCCGGGCAGCTCCTACGAGCAGTACTTC
CDR3: CASSGRPGSSYEQYF

D: -
size: many
J: TRBJ2-7
V: TRBV7-2
DNA: TGTGCCAGCAGCCCCAGAGGGGCCTCCTCCTACGAGCAGTACTTC
CDR3: CASSPRGASSYEQYF

D: TRBD1
size: -
J: TRBJ2-5
V: TRBV5-1
DNA: TGCGCCAGCAGCGTCGGGACAGGGGGTCTTGGAGAGACCCAGTACTTC
CDR3: CASSVGTGGLGETQYF

D: -
size: many
J: TRBJ2-7
V: TRBV20-1
DNA: TGCAGTGCTAGAGATGATGGCGGCCCCTACGAGCAGTACTTC
CDR3: CSARDDGGPYEQYF

D: -
size: many
J: TRBJ2-1
V: TRBV10-3
DNA: TGTGCCATCAGTGGACCGGGAGTCGGCTACAATGAGCAGTTCTTC
CDR3: CAISGPGVGYNEQFF

D: -
size: many
J: TRBJ2-7
V: TRBV2
DNA: TGTGCCAGCAGTGGGGCGAGGCGGGAGCAGTACTTC
CDR3: CASSGARREQYF

D: TRBD1
size: -
J: TRBJ2-3
V: TRBV7-2
DNA: TGTGCCAGCAGCTTAGTAGGACAGGGGGGGTCAGATACGCAGTATTTT
CDR3: CASSLVGQGGSDTQYF

D: TRBD2
size: -
J: TRBJ2-7
V: TRBV14
DNA: TGTGCCAGCAGCCAAGGACACCCCGGGACTAGCGGGAGCCCCTACGAGCAGTACTTC
CDR3: CASSQGHPGTSGSPYEQYF

D: TRBD2
size: -
J: TRBJ2-3
V: TRBV6-5
DNA: TGTGCCAGCAGTTACGACCGTCGGGGTGCGGGGGCAGATACGCAGTATTTT
CDR3: CASSYDRRGAGADTQYF

D: TRBD1
size: -
J: TRBJ2-5
V: TRBV24-1
DNA: TGTGCCACCAGTGACCCAGACAGGGGATACTTACAAGAGACCCAGTACTTC
CDR3: CATSDPDRGYLQETQYF

D: -
size: -
J: TRBJ2-1
V: TRBV7-8
DNA: TGTGCCAGCAGCTTAACCCCTATTCGAAACTCCTACAATGAGCAGTTCTTC
CDR3: CASSLTPIRNSYNEQFF

D: -
size: -
J: TRBJ1-4
V: TRBV11-2
DNA: TGTGCCAGCAGCTTAGGTCGGTGGGACGGAAGAAGAGCAACTAATGAAAAACTGTTTTTT
CDR3: CASSLGRWDGRRATNEKLFF

D: -
size: few
J: TRBJ1-1
V: TRBV20-1
DNA: TGCAGTACATTAGGAGGAGGGAAGAACACTGAAGCTTTCTTT
CDR3: CSTLGGGKNTEAFF

D: -
size: -
J: TRBJ2-5
V: TRBV5-1
DNA: TGCGCCAGCAGCTCAAGTACAGCTCAAGAGACCCAGTACTTC
CDR3: CASSSSTAQETQYF

D: TRBD2
size: many
J: TRBJ2-1
V: TRBV20-1
DNA: TGCAGTGCTAGAGATACTAGCGGGAGGAGTCTCTACAATGAGCAGTTCTTC
CDR3: CSARDTSGRSLYNEQFF

D: TRBD2
size: few
J: TRBJ2-1
V: TRBV29-1
DNA: TGCAGCGTTGCACTACTAGCGGGAGACAATGAGCAGTTCTTC
CDR3: CSVALLAGDNEQFF

D: -
size: many
J: TRBJ2-1
V: TRBV3-1
DNA: TGTGCCAGCAGCCAAGGTGGGACAACCAATGAGCAGTTCTTC
CDR3: CASSQGGTTNEQFF

D: TRBD2
size: many
J: TRBJ2-1
V: TRBV3-1
DNA: TGTGCCAGCAGCCAACGGCCTAGCGGGAAGGTAGATGAGCAGTTCTTC
CDR3: CASSQRPSGKVDEQFF

D: -
size: many
J: TRBJ2-6
V: TRBV20-1
DNA: TGCAGTGCTAAGGACTCTGGGGCCAACGTCCTGACTTTC
CDR3: CSAKDSGANVLTF

D: TRBD2
size: few
J: TRBJ2-3
V: TRBV28
DNA: TGTGCCAGCAGTGGAATTAGCGGGTACACAGATACGCAGTATTTT
CDR3: CASSGISGYTDTQYF

D: -
size: -
J: TRBJ2-3
V: TRBV20-1
DNA: TGCAGTGCTCGGCCTCCGGGACGAACGCAGTATTTT
CDR3: CSARPPGRTQYF

D: TRBD1
size: few
J: TRBJ2-6
V: TRBV20-1
DNA: TGCAGTGCTTCGAGGACAGGGGACTCTGGGGCCAACGTCCTGACTTTC
CDR3: CSASRTGDSGANVLTF

D: TRBD1
size: -
J: TRBJ2-7
V: TRBV12-3/TRBV12-4
DNA: TGTGCCAGCAGCCCTGACAGGGGGTCTTTCCACGAGCAGTACTTC
CDR3: CASSPDRGSFHEQYF

D: -
size: many
J: TRBJ1-2
V: TRBV12-3/TRBV12-4
DNA: TGTGCCAGCAGTTTAGCAGGGAACTATGGCTACACCTTC
CDR3: CASSLAGNYGYTF

D: -
size: -
J: TRBJ2-1
V: TRBV6-1
DNA: TGTGCCAGCAGGACATTAGCCAATGAGCAGTTCTTC
CDR3: CASRTLANEQFF

D: -
size: few
J: TRBJ2-2
V: TRBV10-3
DNA: TGTGCCACCTTGGCCGGGGAGCTGTTTTTT
CDR3: CATLAGELFF

D: -
size: -
J: TRBJ1-1
V: TRBV19
DNA: TGTGCCAGTAGCGACACCGGACAGCGAAACACTGAAGCTTTCTTT
CDR3: CASSDTGQRNTEAFF

D: TRBD1
size: many
J: TRBJ2-7
V: TRBV19
DNA: TGTGCCACTGGTGAATGGACAGGGGTCTACGAGCAGTACTTC
CDR3: CATGEWTGVYEQYF

D: -
size: few
J: TRBJ2-7
V: TRBV29-1
DNA: TGCAGCGTGGGGGCGGGCTTCTCCTACGAGCAGTACTTC
CDR3: CSVGAGFSYEQYF

D: TRBD1
size: -
J: TRBJ2-1
V: TRBV7-2
DNA: TGTGCCAGCAGCTCACGAAAGGGGGCAGGGTACAATGAGCAGTTCTTC
CDR3: CASSSRKGAGYNEQFF